The T cell receptor (beta chain) described here comes from a study of molecular identifiers for immune sequencing clone quantification. This clonotype was picked up many times. TCRdb ran MiXCR on the PCR reads and lists one entry per CDR3 protein. The sample shows over 600,000 distinct CDR3 sequences, 15% to 20% of them seen only once. The CDR3 is 21 residues long. Trimming cost V 4 bases and J 3 bases, with 30 bases left between them. The sequenced sample consisted of naive CD8+ T cells from blood, with Jurkat cell RNA spiked in. Subset denoted: FACS-sorted CD8+CD4-CCR7+CD45RA+ naive T cells. The rearrangement joins TRBV12-3 or TRBV12-4 to TRBJ2-2, with D possibly called TRBD1 or TRBD2 (6 bases each). This receptor was taken from a human donor in good health. Some libraries in this study had Jurkat cell RNA spiked in. CDR3 DNA sequence: TGTGCCAGCAGTTCGGACAGAGACACTATTTTTCTGCGGGGATACACCGGGGAGCTGTTTTTT. It translates to CASSSDRDTIFLRGYTGELFF.